Ten or more counts support the clone carrying this T cell receptor (beta chain). Its antigen is not identified. The length of the CDR3 is 14 residues. Germline V gene lookup returns CDR1 LNHNV and CDR2 YYDKDF (reference sequence). The V end was cut by 2 bases, the J end by 1 base, with 8 bases between. The data stem from a study of breast tumors, draining lymph nodes, adjacent tissues. Study-level results: The data were judged consistent with most tumor T cells coming from lymph node and expanding in tumor. Tumor repertoires ranked between lymph nodes and nontumor tissue in diversity, with V and J gene preferences.

A single record per CDR3 protein comes from TCRdb applying MiXCR to the multiplex PCR reads. Of over 200,000 distinct CDR3 sequences in the sample, roughly 32% are singletons; the top ten hold around 1.5%. The lymph nodes were axillary draining lymph nodes from breast cancer patients. Specimen: axillary lymph node tissue. This clonotype was sampled from a female donor with breast cancer. Some clones in this sample may be carry-over from other donors' samples. The chain is built from TRBV15 and TRBJ2-5; D ambiguous. As DNA, the CDR3 is TGTGCCACCAGCAGACCCGCCAGCCAAGAGACCCAGTACTTC. Protein sequence: CATSRPASQETQYF.